These T cell receptor beta chains were read from a single sample in a study of blood T cells in healthy people across ages. MiXCR, applied by TCRdb to the 5' RACE reads, yields one record per CDR3 protein. The repertoire has 1.5 million to 2 million distinct CDR3 sequences, about 30% of them found once; the top ten carry 6.5% to 8.5%. Sequencing was carried out using blood. These TCRs come from a woman aged 30 to 39 in good health. The CDR3 runs from the conserved cysteine through the conserved F or W. Clone size, where shown, is once, few, many, or a class for clones that have expanded.

V gene: TRBV12-3/TRBV12-4; clone size: .; J gene: TRBJ2-1; CDR3 protein: CASSLPGSRAYNEQFF
V gene: TRBV4-1; clone size: many; J gene: TRBJ1-2; CDR3 protein: CASSQDLGQGYGYTF
V gene: TRBV6-1; clone size: many; J gene: TRBJ2-5; CDR3 protein: CASSEFRGETQYF
V gene: TRBV6-1; clone size: few; J gene: TRBJ2-7; CDR3 protein: CASEGTSGRIHEQYF
V gene: TRBV7-2; clone size: .; J gene: TRBJ2-5; CDR3 protein: CASSVRLAGQTQYF
V gene: TRBV2; clone size: .; J gene: .; CDR3 protein: CASSAETSSYNEQYF
V gene: TRBV6-5; clone size: .; J gene: TRBJ2-2; CDR3 protein: CASNGGSANTGELFF
V gene: TRBV5-1; clone size: .; J gene: .; CDR3 protein: CASSLTGGTNEQYF
V gene: TRBV11-2; clone size: few; J gene: TRBJ2-5; CDR3 protein: CASSLAGRSGETQYF
V gene: TRBV5-1; clone size: .; J gene: TRBJ1-1; CDR3 protein: CASSFRPGTEAFF
V gene: TRBV10-2; clone size: .; J gene: TRBJ2-2; CDR3 protein: CASRPGQGVGGLSTGELFF
V gene: TRBV4-1; clone size: few; J gene: TRBJ1-3; CDR3 protein: CASSQGKGYVEDTIYF
V gene: TRBV2; clone size: .; J gene: TRBJ1-6; CDR3 protein: CASKPGQEDYNSPLHF
V gene: TRBV6-6; clone size: few; J gene: TRBJ2-2; CDR3 protein: CASSRTADTGELFF
V gene: TRBV2; clone size: many; J gene: TRBJ2-7; CDR3 protein: CASQTSGYEQYF
V gene: TRBV28; clone size: .; J gene: TRBJ1-1; CDR3 protein: CASSALQGAAFF
V gene: TRBV9; clone size: .; J gene: TRBJ2-1; CDR3 protein: CASSGQIQTGEQFF
V gene: TRBV12-5; clone size: few; J gene: TRBJ1-2; CDR3 protein: CASGGESTDRNYGYTF
V gene: TRBV4-1; clone size: .; J gene: TRBJ1-1; CDR3 protein: CASSQVLRERAEAFF
V gene: TRBV20-1; clone size: .; J gene: TRBJ2-1; CDR3 protein: CSARDLGLRTSGEQFF
V gene: TRBV6-6; clone size: once; J gene: TRBJ2-7; CDR3 protein: CASIYRAASDRAYEQYF
V gene: TRBV12-3/TRBV12-4; clone size: many; J gene: TRBJ2-1; CDR3 protein: CASNLPGVGGGPQFF
V gene: TRBV7-2; clone size: few; J gene: TRBJ1-5; CDR3 protein: CASSLAHLDQPQHF
V gene: TRBV24-1; clone size: few; J gene: TRBJ2-3; CDR3 protein: CATQRGGGTDTQYF
V gene: TRBV27; clone size: .; J gene: TRBJ2-5; CDR3 protein: CASSLSNRGQGKQYF
V gene: TRBV2; clone size: .; J gene: TRBJ2-7; CDR3 protein: CASRERLAKPFRQYF
V gene: TRBV2; clone size: .; J gene: TRBJ2-5; CDR3 protein: CANNEGRGETQYF
V gene: TRBV7-9; clone size: .; J gene: TRBJ1-1; CDR3 protein: CASSQFQGSEAFF
V gene: TRBV12-3/TRBV12-4; clone size: .; J gene: TRBJ1-5; CDR3 protein: CASSPFLRGLGDSNQPQHF
V gene: TRBV2; clone size: few; J gene: TRBJ2-1; CDR3 protein: CASSERSSSYNEQFF
V gene: TRBV7-2; clone size: few; J gene: TRBJ1-4; CDR3 protein: CASSLVTGGGELFF
V gene: TRBV15; clone size: once; J gene: TRBJ1-2; CDR3 protein: CAASRDTAGGSGYTF
V gene: TRBV5-5; clone size: .; J gene: TRBJ2-1; CDR3 protein: CASSFRAGAGGPGNEQFF
V gene: TRBV18; clone size: .; J gene: .; CDR3 protein: CASSLDRAEVEQYF
V gene: TRBV3-1; clone size: few; J gene: TRBJ2-1; CDR3 protein: CASSSGPWKTGPNNEQFF
V gene: TRBV7-9; clone size: .; J gene: TRBJ2-7; CDR3 protein: CASSFVSYERYF
V gene: TRBV18; clone size: .; J gene: TRBJ1-1; CDR3 protein: CASSPQPQVLRDSEAFF
V gene: TRBV12-3/TRBV12-4; clone size: many; J gene: TRBJ1-1; CDR3 protein: CASSFTGMNTEAFF
V gene: TRBV19; clone size: .; J gene: TRBJ1-1; CDR3 protein: CASSRSRDTEAFF
V gene: TRBV7-3; clone size: .; J gene: TRBJ2-7; CDR3 protein: CASSLDFSYERYF
V gene: TRBV13; clone size: .; J gene: TRBJ2-1; CDR3 protein: CASSTGTTAWNEQFF
V gene: TRBV5-1; clone size: .; J gene: TRBJ1-1; CDR3 protein: CASSPPGASAFF
V gene: TRBV28; clone size: few; J gene: TRBJ2-1; CDR3 protein: CAGSLGSNEQFF
V gene: TRBV30; clone size: .; J gene: TRBJ1-5; CDR3 protein: CAWSPPRTFSNQPQHF
V gene: TRBV12-3/TRBV12-4; clone size: few; J gene: TRBJ1-2; CDR3 protein: CASRMAANYGYTF
V gene: TRBV20-1; clone size: few; J gene: TRBJ1-2; CDR3 protein: CSARDLGSYGYTF
V gene: TRBV6-1; clone size: .; J gene: TRBJ2-1; CDR3 protein: CASSELVTSVQFF
V gene: TRBV12-3/TRBV12-4; clone size: .; J gene: TRBJ1-1; CDR3 protein: CASSSRSGEAFF
V gene: TRBV11-2; clone size: few; J gene: TRBJ1-4; CDR3 protein: CASSLTRVEGKLFF
V gene: TRBV3-1; clone size: many; J gene: TRBJ2-1; CDR3 protein: CASSYTGVREQFF
V gene: TRBV29-1; clone size: .; J gene: TRBJ2-5; CDR3 protein: CSVRGSLPRETQYF
V gene: TRBV7-6; clone size: few; J gene: TRBJ2-1; CDR3 protein: CASSYSLGLNERFF
V gene: TRBV29-1; clone size: .; J gene: TRBJ1-2; CDR3 protein: CSGQGTGVGYGYTF
V gene: TRBV7-9; clone size: once; J gene: TRBJ1-1; CDR3 protein: CASSLAGAQDGAFF
V gene: TRBV7-9; clone size: few; J gene: TRBJ2-5; CDR3 protein: CASSLAGIGDETQYF
V gene: TRBV7-2; clone size: many; J gene: TRBJ2-1; CDR3 protein: CASSLMTSGGNEQFF
V gene: TRBV20-1; clone size: few; J gene: TRBJ1-1; CDR3 protein: CSDRRQGRTEAFF
V gene: TRBV12-3/TRBV12-4; clone size: many; J gene: TRBJ2-5; CDR3 protein: CASRNDIQETQYF